What follows describes a single TCR beta chain. Per the authors' pipeline: Reference gene primer amplification yielded estimated nucleated cell counts. TCRdb's table, derived via immunoSEQ multiplex PCR, lists solely in-frame clones and lacks some. That table supplies the V and J calls and clone size; D and trimming were determined from the DNA. Here the sample spans roughly 80,000 clones, 80% being singletons. This sample is drawn from a study of blood T cell repertoires in COVID-19. Study-level background: Both acute and convalescent COVID-19 samples were obtained from the United States, Italy and Spain. The analysed material was cDNA or gDNA that came from T cells, B-cell-depleted T cells, or PBMCs.

CDR1 LGHNA and CDR2 YSLEER come from the germline V gene. The CDR3 extends over 19 amino acids. The sequenced sample was peripheral blood. This clonotype was obtained from a man aged 55-75 years with active or convalescent COVID-19. The V and J genes are TRBV4-3 and TRBJ1-6, with TRBD1 as a possible D gene (6 bases). For the CDR3, the DNA is TGCCCCCCCCGCCCGGGGGGGGGCCCCCTCCTCTCCTATAATTCACCCCTCCACTTT. Translated: CPPRPGGGPLLSYNSPLHF.